These 9 T cell receptor beta chains originate from one sample sequenced in a study of Ad26.COV2.S vaccination and SARS-CoV-2 variants. The protocol was immunoSEQ multiplex PCR, while the TCRdb copy is restricted to in-frame clones and leaves out a portion. The sample has 150,000 to 200,000 clones, about 83% seen once. The sequencing here drew on peripheral blood, taken after recovery from COVID-19. The receptors here all came from a human donor who had recovered from COVID-19.

In DNA form, the CDR3 reads TGTGCCAGCAGCTTTAGACACCACCTAACGGAGACCCAGTACTTC. Translating it yields CASSFRHHLTETQYF. This sequence joins TRBV5-5 and TRBJ2-5; no definite D call. Trimming removed 2 bases at V and 5 bases at J, with 16 bases between. Looked up from germline, CDR1 is SGHKS and CDR2 is YYEKEE (reference sequence). The CDR3 spans 15 residues. Supplemented by reference TRBV5-5 and TRBJ2-5, the full variable domain reads DAGVTQSPTHLIKTRGQQVTLRCSPISGHKSVSWYQQVLGQGPQFIFQYYEKEERGRGNFPDRFSARQFPNYSSELNVNALLLGDSALYLCASSFRHHLTETQYFGPGTRLLVL.

The rearrangement links TRBV27 to TRBJ1-2, with 10 bases lining up with TRBD1. Germline V gives CDR1 MNHEY, CDR2 SMNVEV (reference sequence). Trimming removed 4 bases from V and 4 bases from J; junction bases left unmatched: 6. This CDR3 region has 15 residues. In DNA, the CDR3 is TGTGCCAGCAGTTCACCCCGGACAGGGGGCTATGGCTACACCTTC. Its translation is CASSSPRTGGYGYTF.

This clone was seen a few times. This chain connects TRBV18 to TRBJ2-4, with D tentatively TRBD1 (6 bases). CDR1 KGHSH and CDR2 LQKENI come from the germline V gene. This CDR3 region has 15 residues. Trimming shortened V by 1 base and J by 0 bases, and 7 bases separated the two germline ends. CDR3 sequence: CASSPQGVAKNIQYF. The CDR3 nucleotides are TGTGCCAGCTCACCACAGGGGGTAGCCAAAAACATTCAGTACTTC.

This sequence joins TRBV4-1 and TRBJ2-1, with unresolved D. V was shortened by 5 bases and J by 9 bases, with 14 bases between the two germline ends. Looked up from germline, CDR1 is MGHRA and CDR2 is YSYEKL. The CDR3 sequence is 13 residues long. CDR3 region: CASSLDGRGEQFF. CDR3 in DNA: TGCGCCAGCAGCTTAGATGGCCGTGGTGAGCAGTTCTTC.

This chain connects TRBV5-1 to TRBJ1-2; tentatively, D is TRBD1 (6 bases). The V and J ends lost 1 base and 6 bases respectively, with 13 bases between them. The CDR3 runs to 14 residues. The germline CDR1 and CDR2 sequences are SGHRS and YFSETQ. CDR3 region: CASSLLTGRDGYTF. In DNA form, the CDR3 reads TGCGCCAGCAGCTTGTTAACAGGGAGGGATGGCTACACCTTC.

The V and J genes are TRBV4-1 and TRBJ2-1; 12 bases line up with TRBD2. This CDR3 spans 19 amino acids. Trimming took 1 base from V and 3 from J; bases not matched to a gene: 10. The germline V gene has CDR1 MGHRA and CDR2 YSYEKL. In nucleotides, the CDR3 is TGCGCCAGCAGCCAAGCAGGGCTAGCGGGAGGGAATGGCTACAATGAGCAGTTCTTC. Translation: CASSQAGLAGGNGYNEQFF.

The rearrangement joins TRBV9 to TRBJ1-1, with D maybe TRBD1 (6 bases). This CDR3 spans 15 amino acids. Germline V gene lookup returns CDR1 SGDLS and CDR2 YYNGEE. Trimming took 0 bases from V and 6 from J, leaving 15 bases between them. CDR3 protein: CASSVVGGTGAEAFF. CDR3 DNA: TGTGCCAGCAGCGTAGTAGGGGGGACGGGCGCTGAAGCTTTCTTT. The full variable domain, its missing parts supplied by reference TRBV9 and TRBJ1-1, is DSGVTQTPKHLITATGQRVTLRCSPRSGDLSVYWYQQSLDQGLQFLIQYYNGEERAKGNILERFSAQQFPDLHSELNLSSLELGDSALYFCASSVVGGTGAEAFFGQGTRLTVV.

V usage is TRBV28 and J usage is TRBJ1-1; 7 bases align to TRBD1. The V segment lost 4 bases and the J segment 4 bases; nucleotides outside the gene matches: 9. This CDR3 is 15 amino acids long. CDR1 is MDHEN, CDR2 SYDVKM, per germline. For the CDR3, the DNA is TGTGCCAGCAGTTCCTTAACAGGGGCTGGCACTGAAGCTTTCTTT. Translated, it gives CASSSLTGAGTEAFF.

V usage is TRBV6-5 and J usage is TRBJ2-3, with 7 positions matching TRBD2. Looked up from germline, CDR1 is MNHEY and CDR2 is SVGAGI. The CDR3 runs 13 residues. With 6 bases clipped from V and 2 bases from J, the junction kept 2 bases outside the gene matches. CDR3 sequence: CASSRDYTDTQYF. DNA of the CDR3: TGTGCCAGCAGCCGGGACTACACAGATACGCAGTATTTT.